This passage covers 27 T cell receptor beta chains from one sample sequenced in a study of cytomegalovirus exposure and HLA in healthy donors. PCR used 60 Vbeta primers and 13 Jbeta primers. This table comes from immunoSEQ multiplex PCR, and its TCRdb copy is limited to in-frame clones, with some not included. Among 150,000 to 180,000 clones listed, 80% were seen once. Sequenced input: PBMCs. These TCRs come from a woman in her thirties or forties in good health and CMV-seropositive.

The chain links TRBV11-2 to TRBJ2-3; TRBD2 aligns across 8 bases. CDR1 SGHAT and CDR2 FQNNGV come from the germline V gene. V gave up 4 bases and J gave up 0 bases; unmatched junction bases: 6. The CDR3 sequence is 16 residues long. In DNA form, the CDR3 reads TGTGCCAGCAGCTATGTCGGCGGGGGGAGCACAGATACGCAGTATTTT. It is translated as CASSYVGGGSTDTQYF.

The V gene is TRBV28, the J gene TRBJ1-5; possibly TRBD1 for D (5 bases). There are 14 residues in the CDR3. From germline, CDR1 is MDHEN and CDR2 SYDVKM. The germline V and J ends were trimmed by 4 bases and 7 bases, with 14 bases remaining between them. The CDR3 spells CASSSPGIVQPQHF. Written as DNA, the CDR3 is TGTGCCAGCAGTTCCCCAGGGATAGTACAGCCCCAGCATTTT.

The chain links TRBV5-1 to TRBJ2-3, with a tentative D call TRBD2 (5 bases). The CDR3 is 15 residues long. The V end was cut by 4 bases, the J end by 1 base, with 13 bases between. Germline V lookup: CDR1 SGHRS, CDR2 YFSETQ. CDR3 sequence (DNA): TGCGCCAGCAGCCCCATGGCGGGCCGCACAGATACGCAGTATTTT. It codes for CASSPMAGRTDTQYF.

The chain employs TRBV6-5 and TRBJ2-1; 10 bases are shared with TRBD2. The CDR3 totals 16 residues. Germline CDR1 reads MNHEY; CDR2 reads SVGAGI. V lost 4 bases to trimming and J lost 8 bases; unmatched junction nucleotides: 11. The CDR3 is CASSLGVSGRFDEQFF. The CDR3 coding sequence is TGTGCCAGCAGTTTAGGGGTTAGCGGGAGGTTCGATGAGCAGTTCTTC.

This chain connects TRBV2 to TRBJ2-7, with 12 positions matching TRBD2. This CDR3 spans 18 amino acids. V dropped 2 bases and J dropped 0; count of bases not matched to a gene: 8. Per the germline V gene, CDR1 is SNHLY and CDR2 is FYNNEI. CDR3 bases: TGTGCCAGCAGTGAACGGCTAGCGGGAGGGATCAGCTCCTACGAGCAGTACTTC. Protein product: CASSERLAGGISSYEQYF.

This clone was seen a handful of times. The gene calls are TRBV30 and TRBJ2-7; 10 bases are shared with TRBD1. The CDR3 has 15 residues. V lost 0 bases and J lost 1; bases outside the gene matches: 3. CDR1 is GTSNPN, CDR2 SVGIG, per germline (reference sequence). CDR3 sequence reads: CAWSVLGQGSYEQYF. The CDR3 coding sequence is TGTGCCTGGAGTGTGTTGGGACAGGGGTCCTACGAGCAGTACTTC.

The chain couples TRBV11-2 to TRBJ2-5; 11 nucleotides align to TRBD2. The CDR3 consists of 18 residues. Germline trimming cut 0 bases from V and 4 bases from J; bases unmatched to any gene: 10. The V gene's germline CDR1 is SGHAT and CDR2 FQNNGV. CDR3 loop: CASSLDFFTSGRIETQYF. DNA of the CDR3: TGTGCCAGCAGCTTAGATTTTTTTACTAGCGGGAGAATAGAGACCCAGTACTTC.

The chain employs TRBV10-2 and TRBJ1-1; D unclear. Looked up from germline, CDR1 is WSHSY and CDR2 is SAAADI. CDR3 size: 13 residues. Trimming left V 7 bases short and J 0 bases short, with 9 bases between. As DNA, the CDR3 is TGCGCCAGCATGAGACTCATGAACACTGAAGCTTTCTTT. Protein: CASMRLMNTEAFF.

This clone was picked up many times. The genes are TRBV5-6 and TRBJ2-5; 14 bases line up with TRBD2. Germline CDR1 SGHDT, CDR2 YYEEEE. The CDR3 length is 15 residues. Trimming at V came to 2 bases and at J to 6 bases, leaving 3 bases not matched to a gene. The chain's CDR3 is CASSLGLAGGQTQYF. Here the CDR3 DNA reads TGTGCCAGCAGCTTAGGACTAGCGGGAGGTCAGACCCAGTACTTC.

The chain couples TRBV4-2 to TRBJ1-4, with TRBD1 matching over 12 bases. Germline CDR1 LGHNA, CDR2 YNFKEQ. The CDR3 has 15 amino acids. With V trimmed by 2 bases and J by 11 bases, 6 bases remained unmatched. The CDR3 region is CASSQPGTGGEKLFF. The CDR3 nucleotides are TGTGCCAGCAGCCAACCCGGGACAGGGGGCGAGAAACTGTTTTTT.

This chain joins TRBV9 and TRBJ2-1; D may be TRBD1 (5 bases). The CDR3 sequence is 12 residues long. V dropped 4 bases and J dropped 9 bases, with 11 bases sitting between them. Germline lookup yields CDR1 SGDLS and CDR2 YYNGEE. The chain's CDR3 is CASSHQGFEQFF. In DNA, the CDR3 is TGTGCCAGCAGCCACCAGGGTTTTGAGCAGTTCTTC.

The V and J genes are TRBV18 and TRBJ2-1; 7 nucleotides align to TRBD1. V shed 4 bases, J shed 13 bases, and the junction held 4 bases outside the gene matches. Germline CDR1 reads KGHSH; CDR2 reads LQKENI. The CDR3 covers 11 residues. CDR3 bases: TGTGCCAGCTCACTTGACAGGGACCAGTTCTTC. Translating gives CASSLDRDQFF.

This clone was seen only a few times. The chain combines TRBV6-5 with TRBJ2-2; 8 nucleotides agree with TRBD2. Trimming took 2 bases from V and 6 from J; bases not matched to a gene: 8. CDR1 and CDR2 (germline): MNHEY, SVGAGI. The CDR3 has 16 amino acids. The CDR3 nucleotides read TGTGCCAGCAGTTACAGAGCGGGAGCTGGGGCCGGGGAGCTGTTTTTT. Translating gives CASSYRAGAGAGELFF.

The V and J genes are TRBV28 and TRBJ1-5; 7 bases fit TRBD1. This CDR3 spans 16 amino acids. Germline trimming cut 3 bases from V and 15 bases from J; bases unmatched to any gene: 20. Germline values: CDR1 MDHEN, CDR2 SYDVKM. CDR3 loop: CASSFLTGSSFGQRHF. For the CDR3, the DNA is TGTGCCAGCAGTTTTTTGACAGGGTCCTCCTTTGGTCAACGGCATTTT. Together with reference TRBV28 and TRBJ1-5, the CDR3 gives the full variable domain: DVKVTQSSRYLVKRTGEKVFLECVQDMDHENMFWYRQDPGLGLRLIYFSYDVKMKEKGDIPEGYSVSREKKERFSLILESASTNQTSMYLCASSFLTGSSFGQRHFGDGTRLSIL.

The chain has TRBV7-9 and TRBJ2-1, with TRBD1 matching over 9 bases. Trimming at V came to 5 bases and at J to 3 bases, leaving 5 bases not matched to a gene. CDR3 length: 15 residues. Germline assignment: CDR1 SEHNR and CDR2 FQNEAQ (reference sequence). The CDR3 is CASSAPGQGYNEQFF. Written as DNA, the CDR3 is TGTGCCAGCAGCGCGCCGGGACAGGGCTACAATGAGCAGTTCTTC.

This CDR3 is CASSRGRGVNQPQHF. CDR3 in DNA: TGTGCCAGCAGCCGAGGCAGGGGGGTCAATCAGCCCCAGCATTTT. This sequence joins TRBV6-5 and TRBJ1-5; TRBD1 agrees at 7 bases. V gave up 6 bases and J gave up 3 bases; unmatched junction bases: 8. Germline lookup yields CDR1 MNHEY and CDR2 SVGAGI. There are 15 residues in the CDR3.

The chain recombines TRBV7-9 with TRBJ1-5; possible D gene TRBD1, 6 bases. Germline V gives CDR1 SEHNR, CDR2 FQNEAQ (reference sequence). The CDR3 totals 14 residues. V was clipped by 5 bases and J by 4 bases, with 12 bases between them. CDR3 loop: CASSPGALNQPQHF. For the CDR3, the DNA is TGTGCCAGCAGCCCAGGGGCTCTGAATCAGCCCCAGCATTTT.

CDR3 in amino acids: CASSLWEGGTGELFF. In DNA form, the CDR3 reads TGTGCCAGCAGTTTATGGGAAGGGGGCACCGGGGAGCTGTTTTTT. The chain is built from TRBV28 and TRBJ2-2, with D possibly TRBD1 on 6 matching bases. CDR1 is MDHEN, CDR2 SYDVKM, per germline. Trimming stripped 0 bases from V and 4 bases from J, with 9 bases between. The CDR3 runs 15 residues.

In this sample, this clone turned up once. This rearrangement joins TRBV14 to TRBJ1-2; D unclear. V lost 3 bases, J lost 7 bases, and 12 bases lay in between. Germline V lookup: CDR1 SGHDN, CDR2 FVKESK. This CDR3 contains 13 residues. DNA of the CDR3: TGTGCCAGCAGCCATCAGGCAATAGGTGGCTACACCTTC. Encoded protein: CASSHQAIGGYTF.

This clone was detected only once. Here the CDR3 reads CASRPGLAGAGTGELFF. The DNA for the CDR3 is TGTGCCAGTAGGCCGGGACTAGCGGGAGCGGGGACCGGGGAGCTGTTTTTT. The chain recombines TRBV19 with TRBJ2-2; 14 bases match TRBD2. The V and J ends lost 6 bases and 5 bases, in that order; junction bases with no gene match: 8. The CDR3 loop spans 17 amino acids. The germline V gene has CDR1 LNHDA and CDR2 SQIVND (reference sequence).

This rearrangement joins TRBV5-6 to TRBJ1-2, with 7 bases aligning to TRBD1. This CDR3 has 15 residues. Unmatched junction bases numbered 9, after V lost 3 bases and J lost 4 bases. Germline-derived CDR1 and CDR2 are SGHDT and YYEEEE. The CDR3 DNA sequence: TGTGCCAGCAGCTGGGGGGACAGTCTCGGCTATGGCTACACCTTC. Translated: CASSWGDSLGYGYTF.

This chain joins TRBV25-1 and TRBJ2-1; D gene ambiguous. The V gene's germline CDR1 is MGHDK and CDR2 SYGVNS. The length of the CDR3 is 12 residues. V was cut by 3 bases and J by 7 bases, with 7 bases left in between. The CDR3: CASSDRFNEQFF. The CDR3 DNA reads as TGTGCCAGCAGTGACAGATTTAATGAGCAGTTCTTC.

This clone showed up just once. V gene TRBV20-1 combines with J gene TRBJ2-7; D remains unclear. CDR3 length: 10 amino acids. V shed 5 bases and J shed 5 bases, with 7 bases lying between them. The germline V gene has CDR1 DFQATT and CDR2 SNEGSKA (reference sequence). The CDR3 nucleotides are TGCAGTGCTCGCCAGAACGAGCAGTACTTC. It encodes CSARQNEQYF.

The chain recombines TRBV9 with TRBJ1-5; D is perhaps TRBD1 (6 bases). Germline CDR1 and CDR2: SGDLS and YYNGEE. With 2 bases removed from V and 4 bases from J, the gap between germline ends came to 13 bases. The CDR3 is 15 residues long. Here the CDR3 reads CASSVGAGGNQPQHF. CDR3 DNA sequence: TGTGCCAGCAGCGTGGGGGCCGGGGGGAATCAGCCCCAGCATTTT.

V usage is TRBV10-3 and J usage is TRBJ2-3; 7 bases line up with TRBD2. V lost 8 bases, J lost 2 bases, and 13 bases stayed unmatched. This CDR3 spans 16 amino acids. Germline V gives CDR1 ENHRY, CDR2 SYGVKD. CDR3 DNA sequence: TGTGCCATCGCCCGACCCTTGGGGAGGGTCACAGATACGCAGTATTTT. It yields the protein CAIARPLGRVTDTQYF.

The CDR3 here is CASSPGLYNEQFF. For the CDR3, the DNA is TGTGCCAGTAGCCCGGGACTGTACAATGAGCAGTTCTTC. J is TRBJ2-1 and V is TRBV19, with D perhaps TRBD2 (6 bases). The V and J ends lost 6 bases and 4 bases respectively, with 10 bases between them. The CDR3 is made up of 13 amino acids. The V gene's germline CDR1 is LNHDA and CDR2 SQIVND (reference sequence).

This chain uses TRBV19 with TRBJ2-6; 9 nucleotides align to TRBD1. The V gene end was trimmed by 9 bases and the J gene end by 1 base; junction bases not matched to a gene: 10. Germline-derived CDR1 and CDR2 are LNHDA and SQIVND (reference sequence). The CDR3 totals 17 residues. The CDR3 nucleotides read TGTGCCAGCACTTGGGACAGGGTGGGATCTGGGGCCAACGTCCTGACTTTC. It is translated as CASTWDRVGSGANVLTF.